This T cell receptor (beta chain) was retrieved from a study of cytomegalovirus exposure and HLA in healthy donors. In the study overall: Most donors, roughly 84% of approximately 400 genotyped, fell in the Caucasian-associated ancestry cluster. Study-wide results and limits: Cytomegalovirus-associated status was assigned to about 150 TCR beta chains. Certain sequence variants were highly shared and formed a cluster, and this cluster was likely a sequencing artifact. Accurate prediction of most subjects' HLA-A and HLA-B alleles from TCR beta sequences was reported.

CDR3 length equals 16 residues. The V gene's germline CDR1 is MDHEN and CDR2 SYDVKM. V lost 6 bases to trimming and J lost 2 bases, with 16 bases between them. Both 60 Vbeta primers and 13 Jbeta primers went into the PCR. Repertoires were generated with immunoSEQ multiplex PCR, while TCRdb's copy carries only in-frame clones and drops some. The table has 90,000 or so clones, about 79% seen once. Turning to this clone: The antigen is not known.

The specimen sequenced was PBMCs. This TCR was sampled from a middle-aged man in good health and CMV-seronegative. This rearrangement joins TRBV28 to TRBJ1-4; perhaps TRBD1 as D (5 bases). The CDR3 here is CASSYHIGATNEKLFF. CDR3 bases: TGTGCCAGCAGCTACCATATTGGGGCCACTAATGAAAAACTGTTTTTT.